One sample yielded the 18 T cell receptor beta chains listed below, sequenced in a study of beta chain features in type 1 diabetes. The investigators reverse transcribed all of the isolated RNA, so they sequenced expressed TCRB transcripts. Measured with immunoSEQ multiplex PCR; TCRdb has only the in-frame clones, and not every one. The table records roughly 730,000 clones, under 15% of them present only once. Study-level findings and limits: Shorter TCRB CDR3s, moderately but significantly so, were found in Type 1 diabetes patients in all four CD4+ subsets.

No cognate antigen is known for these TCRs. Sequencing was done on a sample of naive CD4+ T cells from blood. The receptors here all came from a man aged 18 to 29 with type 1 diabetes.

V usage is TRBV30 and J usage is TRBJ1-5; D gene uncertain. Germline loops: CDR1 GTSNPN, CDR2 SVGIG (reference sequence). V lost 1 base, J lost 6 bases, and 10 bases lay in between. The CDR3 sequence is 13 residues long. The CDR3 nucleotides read TGTGCCTGGAGTGCCCGGGAGGGTCAGCCCCAGCATTTT. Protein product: CAWSAREGQPQHF.

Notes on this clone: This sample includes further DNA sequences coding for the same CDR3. The CDR3 DNA reads as TGTGCCAGCTCACCTCAGGGTCATGGCTACACCTTC. Protein product: CASSPQGHGYTF. This rearrangement joins TRBV18 to TRBJ1-2; D is perhaps TRBD1 (5 bases). V lost 3 bases and J lost 6, with 8 bases in between. The CDR3 contains 12 residues. CDR1 is KGHSH and CDR2 is LQKENI in the germline V gene.

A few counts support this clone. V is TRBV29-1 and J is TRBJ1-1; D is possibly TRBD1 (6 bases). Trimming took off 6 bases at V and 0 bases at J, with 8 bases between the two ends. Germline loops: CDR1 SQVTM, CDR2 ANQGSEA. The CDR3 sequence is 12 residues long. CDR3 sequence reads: CSVGGMNTEAFF. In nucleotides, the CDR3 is TGCAGCGTGGGGGGCATGAACACTGAAGCTTTCTTT. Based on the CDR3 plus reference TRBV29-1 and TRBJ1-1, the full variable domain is SAVISQKPSRDICQRGTSLTIQCQVDSQVTMMFWYRQQPGQSLTLIATANQGSEATYESGFVIDKFPISRPNLTFSTLTVSNMSPEDSSIYLCSVGGMNTEAFFGQGTRLTVV.

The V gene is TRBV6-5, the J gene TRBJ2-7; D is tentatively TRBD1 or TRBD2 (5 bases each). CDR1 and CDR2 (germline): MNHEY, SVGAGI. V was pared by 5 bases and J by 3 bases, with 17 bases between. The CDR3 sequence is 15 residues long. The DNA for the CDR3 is TGTGCCAGCAGTATGGGACGGATGGCCAGCTACGAGCAGTACTTC. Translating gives CASSMGRMASYEQYF.

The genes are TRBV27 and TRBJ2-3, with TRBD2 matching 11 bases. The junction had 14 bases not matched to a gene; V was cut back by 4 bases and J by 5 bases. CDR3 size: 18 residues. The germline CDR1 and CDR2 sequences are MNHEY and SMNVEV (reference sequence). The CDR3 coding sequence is TGTGCCAGCAGTTCAAAGTGGAATAGCGGGGGGGCTGGAGATACGCAGTATTTT. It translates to CASSSKWNSGGAGDTQYF.

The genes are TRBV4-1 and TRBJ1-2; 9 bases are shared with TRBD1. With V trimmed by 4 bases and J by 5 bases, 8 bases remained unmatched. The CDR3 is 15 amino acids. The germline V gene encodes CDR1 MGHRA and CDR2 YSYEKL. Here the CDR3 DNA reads TGCGCCAGCAGCCCCTTGGGACAGGGAAGGTATGGCTACACCTTC. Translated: CASSPLGQGRYGYTF.

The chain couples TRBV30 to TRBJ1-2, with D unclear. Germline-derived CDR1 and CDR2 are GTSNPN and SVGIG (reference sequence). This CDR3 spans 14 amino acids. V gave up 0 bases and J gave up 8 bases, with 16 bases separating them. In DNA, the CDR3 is TGTGCCTGGAGTGTTCCCCCCCTGGGGTACGGCTACACCTTC. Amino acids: CAWSVPPLGYGYTF.

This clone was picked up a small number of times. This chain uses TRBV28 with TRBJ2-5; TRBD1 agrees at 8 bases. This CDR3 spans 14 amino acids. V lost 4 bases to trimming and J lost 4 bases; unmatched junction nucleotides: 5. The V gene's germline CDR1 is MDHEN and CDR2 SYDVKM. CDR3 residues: CASSSGQGIETQYF. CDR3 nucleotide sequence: TGTGCCAGCAGTTCCGGACAGGGAATAGAGACCCAGTACTTC.

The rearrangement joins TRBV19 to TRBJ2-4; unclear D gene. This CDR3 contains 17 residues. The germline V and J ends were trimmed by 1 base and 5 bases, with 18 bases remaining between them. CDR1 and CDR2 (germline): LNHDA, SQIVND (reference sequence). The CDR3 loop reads CASSIGLEARGENIQYF. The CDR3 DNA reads TGTGCCAGTAGTATAGGGCTGGAAGCCAGAGGCGAAAACATTCAGTACTTC.

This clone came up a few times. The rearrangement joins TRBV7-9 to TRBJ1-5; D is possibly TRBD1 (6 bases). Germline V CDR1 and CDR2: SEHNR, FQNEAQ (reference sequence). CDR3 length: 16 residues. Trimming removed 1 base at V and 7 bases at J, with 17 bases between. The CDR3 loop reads CASSLVSGGHGQPQHF. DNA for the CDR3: TGTGCCAGCAGCTTAGTAAGCGGGGGGCATGGGCAGCCCCAGCATTTT.

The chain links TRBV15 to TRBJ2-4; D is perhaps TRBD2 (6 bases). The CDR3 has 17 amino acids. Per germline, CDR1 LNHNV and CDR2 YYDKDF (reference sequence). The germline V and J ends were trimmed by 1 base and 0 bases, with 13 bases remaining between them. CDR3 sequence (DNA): TGTGCCACCAGCAGAGGGGGGGACCAAGAAGCCAAAAACATTCAGTACTTC. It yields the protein CATSRGGDQEAKNIQYF. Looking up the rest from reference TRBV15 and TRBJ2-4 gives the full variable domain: DAMVIQNPRYQVTQFGKPVTLSCSQTLNHNVMYWYQQKSSQAPKLLFHYYDKDFNNEADTPDNFQSRRPNTSFCFLDIRSPGLGDTAMYLCATSRGGDQEAKNIQYFGAGTRLSVL.

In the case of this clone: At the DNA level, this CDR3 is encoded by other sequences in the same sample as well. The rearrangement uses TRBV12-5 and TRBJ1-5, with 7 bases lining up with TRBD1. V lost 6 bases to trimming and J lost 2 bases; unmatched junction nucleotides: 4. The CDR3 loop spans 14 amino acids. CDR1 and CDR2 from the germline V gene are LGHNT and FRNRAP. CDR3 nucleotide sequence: TGTGCTAGTGGGGCTGGACAGGGCAATCAGCCCCAGCATTTT. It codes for CASGAGQGNQPQHF.

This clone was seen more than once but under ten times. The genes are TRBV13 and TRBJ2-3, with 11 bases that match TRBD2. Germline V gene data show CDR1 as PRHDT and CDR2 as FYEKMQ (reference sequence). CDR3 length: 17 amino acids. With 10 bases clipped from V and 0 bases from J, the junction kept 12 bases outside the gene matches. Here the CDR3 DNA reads TGTGCCACTACAGCGGTGGCTAGCGGGGGGAGCACAGATACGCAGTATTTT. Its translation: CATTAVASGGSTDTQYF.

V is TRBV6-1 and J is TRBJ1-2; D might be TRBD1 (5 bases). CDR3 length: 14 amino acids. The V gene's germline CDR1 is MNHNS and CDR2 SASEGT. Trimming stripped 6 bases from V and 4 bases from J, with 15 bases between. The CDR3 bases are TGTGCCAGCAGCACCGCCGGGGGTGGCTATGGCTACACCTTC. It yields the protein CASSTAGGGYGYTF.

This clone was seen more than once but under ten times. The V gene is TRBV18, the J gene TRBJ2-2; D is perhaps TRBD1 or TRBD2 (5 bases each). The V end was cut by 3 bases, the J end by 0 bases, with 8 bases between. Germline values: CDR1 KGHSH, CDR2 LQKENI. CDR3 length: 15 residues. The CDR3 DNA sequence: TGTGCCAGCTCACCTAGAGGGGCGAACACCGGGGAGCTGTTTTTT. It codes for CASSPRGANTGELFF.

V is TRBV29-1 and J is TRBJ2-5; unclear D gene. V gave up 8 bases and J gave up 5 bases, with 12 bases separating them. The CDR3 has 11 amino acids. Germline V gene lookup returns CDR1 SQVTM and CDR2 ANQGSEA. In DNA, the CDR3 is TGCAGCTCTGTTGGGCAGGAGACCCAGTACTTC. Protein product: CSSVGQETQYF.

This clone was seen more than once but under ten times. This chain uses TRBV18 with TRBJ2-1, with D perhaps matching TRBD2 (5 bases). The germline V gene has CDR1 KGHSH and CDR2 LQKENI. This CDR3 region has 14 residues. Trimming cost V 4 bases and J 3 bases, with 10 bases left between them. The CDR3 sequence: CASSLAKIYNEQFF. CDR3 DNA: TGTGCCAGCTCACTAGCGAAGATCTACAATGAGCAGTTCTTC.

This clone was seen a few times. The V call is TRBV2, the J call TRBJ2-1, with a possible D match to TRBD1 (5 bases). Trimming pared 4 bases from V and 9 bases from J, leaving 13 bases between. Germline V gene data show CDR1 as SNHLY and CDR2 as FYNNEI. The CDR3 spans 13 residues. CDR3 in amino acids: CASSVDTGGEQFF. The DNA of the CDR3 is TGTGCCAGCAGTGTGGACACTGGCGGTGAGCAGTTCTTC.